This T cell receptor beta chain is drawn from a study of T cell responses to AZD1222 COVID-19 vaccine (dated by TCRdb to the early 2020s). For the study in its entirety: TCR sequencing covered over 230 trial participants: approximately 200 given two doses of AZD1222 and approximately 25 given two doses of MenACWY control vaccine. Enrollment into the trials was organized by age into subgroups of 18-55, 56-69 and 70-plus years, and those subgroups contained about 160, 30 and 59 TCR-sequenced participants, respectively. On the study overall, not on this receptor specifically: Because no samples from the day 14 peak response were available, repertoires could be characterized only after the peak T cell response. In the small 56-69-year group, the increase in depth fell short of significance, most likely because of low power. After two AZD1222 doses, both the breadth and the depth of spike-specific TCRs were significantly higher than at day 0 and than in MenACWY recipients. Most participants were white British and females outnumbered males, and the authors suggested that clonal diversity may have been underestimated. Nearly half of unique spike-specific TCRs reportedly recognized epitopes outside regions mutated in the B.1.351 and B.1.1.7 variants. Conclusions about previously exposed vaccinees are limited because only 6 or 7 AZD1222 recipients were SARS-CoV-2 seropositive at baseline. The vaccine-associated CD4 TCRs covered the entire spike protein, and the dominant responses fell in regions 160-218 and 743-854.

The time point label on this specimen signifies: about 28 days (+/-7) after the second vaccine dose. AZD1222 recipients with second doses at about 4 weeks or about 12 weeks were pooled, because spike-specific TCR depth and breadth did not differ between schedules. Vaccinee samples came from UK trials COV001 and COV002, including a single-blind randomized controlled phase 2/3 trial of AZD1222 (ChAdOx1 nCoV-19) in healthy adults. For TCRbeta chain sequencing, PBMC samples were collected from trial participants at day 0 and at day 28 after the second dose. Including cysteine and phenylalanine, the CDR3 has 14 amino acids. This entry keeps only the CDR3 DNA: 42 bases, framed from base 1. CDR1 LGHNA and CDR2 YNFKEQ were looked up in the germline V gene. At the junction V is shortened by 0 bases and J by 2 bases, with 7 bases in between. Worth noting for this clone: It has no known antigen specificity. There are no base qualities to consult, and no much larger clone falls within one base.

The CDR3 regions of human TCRbeta chains were subjected to immunosequencing. Processing in the source paper ran as follows. Repertoire TCRs were checked for matches against a reference library of SARS-CoV-2-specific TCRs that had been generated using the MIRA antigen-specificity platform. Breadth was defined as the fraction of unique TCRs that were SARS-CoV-2-associated, and depth was defined as the fraction of total T cells that were SARS-CoV-2-associated. Using the MIRA data, every spike-specific TCR was mapped to the spike region that the TCR reacted to and assigned to either a CD4 or a CD8 class. Log10-transformed breadth and depth values were compared by one-way ANOVA with Sidak's multiple comparisons tests. TCRdb obtained this table from immuneACCESS and retained in-frame rearrangements with V and J assigned. These tables miss some clones; where compared with another copy, unresolved V genes account for less than half of the shortfall, and the remainder is unexplained. The V and J calls and clone size were taken over from that table, and D and trimming were inferred from the DNA. The sample table holds some 160,000 clones, of which around nine tenths were seen once. The leading ten clones occupy around 1% of the sample.

The chain was built from TRBV4-2 and TRBJ1-1, with no reliable assignment of the D segment. The specimen comprised peripheral blood, sampled 28 days after the second AZD1222 dose. This TCR derives from an adult who received the AZD1222 COVID-19 vaccine. Read as DNA, the sequence is TGTGCCAGCAGCCAAGAAGGACTAAACACTGAAGCTTTCTTT. Protein translation: CASSQEGLNTEAFF.